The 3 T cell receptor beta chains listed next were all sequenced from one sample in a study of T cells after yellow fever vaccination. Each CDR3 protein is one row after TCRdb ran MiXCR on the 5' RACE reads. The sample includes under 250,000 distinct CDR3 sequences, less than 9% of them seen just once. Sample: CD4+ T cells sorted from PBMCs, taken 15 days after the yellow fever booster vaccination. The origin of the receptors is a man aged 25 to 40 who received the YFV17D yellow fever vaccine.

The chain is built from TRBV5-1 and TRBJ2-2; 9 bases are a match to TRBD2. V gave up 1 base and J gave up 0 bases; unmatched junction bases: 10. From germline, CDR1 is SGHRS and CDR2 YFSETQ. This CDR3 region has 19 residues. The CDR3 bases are TGCGCCAGCAGCTTGTGGGGGAGCGGGAGGTCTTCGAACACCGGGGAGCTGTTTTTT. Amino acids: CASSLWGSGRSSNTGELFF.

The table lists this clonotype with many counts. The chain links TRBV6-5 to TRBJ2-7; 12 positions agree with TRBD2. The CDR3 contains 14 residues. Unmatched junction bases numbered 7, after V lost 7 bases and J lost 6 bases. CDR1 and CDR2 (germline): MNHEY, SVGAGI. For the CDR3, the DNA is TGTGCCAGCACACCTAGCGGGAGGGCCCCCGAGCAGTACTTC. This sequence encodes CASTPSGRAPEQYF.

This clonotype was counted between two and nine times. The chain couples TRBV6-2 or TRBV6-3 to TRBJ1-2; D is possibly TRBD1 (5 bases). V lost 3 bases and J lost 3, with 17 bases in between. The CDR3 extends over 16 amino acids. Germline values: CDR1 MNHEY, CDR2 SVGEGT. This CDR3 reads CASSYPQRGGYYGYTF. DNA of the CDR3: TGTGCCAGCAGTTATCCTCAAAGGGGAGGCTACTATGGCTACACCTTC.